These 5 T cell receptor beta chains were sequenced from one sample in a study of T cells in Graves' hyperthyroidism and ophthalmopathy. Amplification of TCR beta CDR3 regions was performed using RNA transcripts as template. HTBI primers drove first-round RT-PCR of the TCR CDR3. MiXCR, applied by TCRdb to the multiplex PCR reads, yields one record per CDR3 protein. Counted here are roughly 500,000 distinct CDR3 sequences, less than 25% occurring once; the ten biggest clones make up less than 65%. Sequenced: blood. Receptors were obtained from a woman in her 70s with Graves' ophthalmopathy.

The CDR3 nucleotides read TGTGCCAGCGAACAACGGAACTATGGCTACACCTTC. It translates to CASEQRNYGYTF. The chain links TRBV2 to TRBJ1-2; D not certain. Germline V gives CDR1 SNHLY, CDR2 FYNNEI. The CDR3 extends over 12 amino acids. Trimming took off 8 bases at V and 2 bases at J, with 9 bases between the two ends.

This clonotype was seen only a few times. V is TRBV3-1 and J is TRBJ1-2; tentative D call: TRBD1 (5 bases). Trimming cost V 1 base and J 4 bases, with 13 bases left between them. The CDR3 is made up of 15 amino acids. CDR1 LGHDT and CDR2 YNNKEL come from the germline V gene (reference sequence). This CDR3 is CASSQAGTKVYGYTF. In nucleotides, the CDR3 is TGTGCCAGCAGCCAAGCAGGGACCAAAGTCTATGGCTACACCTTC.

This clonotype was counted ten times or more. The V and J genes are TRBV28 and TRBJ2-4; 8 nucleotides line up with TRBD2. The J segment lost 0 bases and the V segment lost 6 bases, leaving 7 bases of the junction unmatched. The CDR3 totals 16 residues. Germline V gene sequence: CDR1 MDHEN, CDR2 SYDVKM. The CDR3 loop is CASSEAGEIAKNIQYF. DNA of the CDR3: TGTGCCAGCAGCGAAGCGGGAGAAATAGCCAAAAACATTCAGTACTTC.

At least ten counts were recorded for this clonotype. The chain links TRBV30 to TRBJ1-1, with D perhaps TRBD1 (5 bases). Germline V CDR1 and CDR2: GTSNPN, SVGIG (reference sequence). V was trimmed by 0 bases and J by 3 bases, leaving 8 bases between them. The CDR3 runs to 13 residues. In DNA, the CDR3 is TGTGCCTGGAGTGTACTCAGGGACACTGAAGCTTTCTTT. This gives the protein CAWSVLRDTEAFF.

This clonotype has more than one count but fewer than ten. The J gene is TRBJ2-1, the V gene TRBV5-1; TRBD2 aligns across 12 bases. The ends lost 4 bases at V and 8 bases at J; junction bases unmatched: 4. This CDR3 contains 14 residues. CDR1 is SGHRS, CDR2 YFSETQ, per germline. This CDR3 is CASSIGTSGYEQFF. The CDR3 DNA sequence: TGCGCCAGCAGCATAGGGACTAGCGGGTATGAGCAGTTCTTC.